The sequence of this T cell receptor beta chain was determined in a study of T-cell reconstitution after alpha-beta-depleted transplantation in children. The germline V gene has CDR1 LGHDT and CDR2 YNNKEL (reference sequence). The CDR3 sequence is 15 residues long. The table lists this clonotype with a few counts. One end of the junction fails to match germline, which may point to a read error. Molecular barcoding with unique molecular identifiers was used for the TCRbeta library. Each CDR3 protein is one row after TCRdb ran MiXCR on the PCR reads. The sample comprises about 300,000 distinct CDR3 sequences, about 9.5% of which are singletons, and over 6% rests with the top ten.

The J gene is TRBJ2-7, the V gene TRBV3-1; maybe TRBD1 (6 bases). This receptor was taken from a boy under two years old with acute myeloid leukemia, due to receive a stem cell transplant. Specimen: PBMCs, collected before TCRalphabeta/CD19-depleted stem cell transplant. In DNA, the CDR3 is TGTGCCAGAAGCCAAGGAGTGGGGACACACTACGAGCAGTACTTC. Protein: CARSQGVGTHYEQYF.